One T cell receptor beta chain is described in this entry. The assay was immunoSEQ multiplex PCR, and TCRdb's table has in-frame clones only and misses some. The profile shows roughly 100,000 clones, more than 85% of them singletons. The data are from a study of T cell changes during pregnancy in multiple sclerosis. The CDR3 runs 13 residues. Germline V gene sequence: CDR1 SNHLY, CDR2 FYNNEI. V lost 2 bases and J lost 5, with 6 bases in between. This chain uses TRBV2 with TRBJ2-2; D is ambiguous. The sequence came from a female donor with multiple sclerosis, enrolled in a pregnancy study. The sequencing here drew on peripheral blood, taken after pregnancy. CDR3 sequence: CASSEPVTGELFF. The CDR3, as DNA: TGTGCCAGCAGTGAACCCGTTACCGGGGAGCTGTTTTTT.